These 25 T cell receptor beta chains were all obtained from the same sample, sequenced in a study of blood T cell repertoires in COVID-19. This table comes from immunoSEQ multiplex PCR, and its TCRdb copy is limited to in-frame clones, with some not included. The data show 140,000 to 150,000 clones, 81% seen once. The sample taken for sequencing was peripheral blood. The source of these receptors is a human donor with acute or convalescent COVID-19. The donor label of this sample is uncertain.

This chain uses TRBV27 with TRBJ1-5; 7 positions match TRBD1. V dropped 6 bases and J dropped 3; count of bases not matched to a gene: 8. This CDR3 has 15 residues. The germline CDR1 and CDR2 sequences are MNHEY and SMNVEV (reference sequence). CDR3 region: CASRTTTGPNQPQHF. Written as DNA, the CDR3 is TGTGCCAGCAGGACTACGACAGGGCCCAATCAGCCCCAGCATTTT.

The chain combines TRBV4-1 with TRBJ1-2, with D unresolved. The CDR3 length is 15 residues. Germline CDR1 and CDR2: MGHRA and YSYEKL. V lost 2 bases, J lost 0 bases, and 10 bases lay in between. The CDR3 DNA follows: TGCGCCAGCAGCCAAAAAGACACCTCTAACTATGGCTACACCTTC. This gives the protein CASSQKDTSNYGYTF.

In regard to this clone: Distinct nucleotide sequences in the sample also encode this CDR3. The V gene is TRBV7-6, the J gene TRBJ2-3; D is ambiguous. V lost 1 base and J 4 bases, leaving 6 bases between the germline ends. The CDR3 spans 13 residues. Germline loops: CDR1 SGHVS, CDR2 FNYEAQ. CDR3 nucleotide sequence: TGTGCCAGCAGCTTAGGAGGCGCAGATACGCAGTATTTT. Its protein is CASSLGGADTQYF. Drawing the rest from reference TRBV7-6 and TRBJ2-3, the complete variable domain is GAGVSQSPRYKVTKRGQDVALRCDPISGHVSLYWYRQALGQGPEFLTYFNYEAQQDKSGLPNDRFSAERPEGSISTLTIQRTEQRDSAMYRCASSLGGADTQYFGPGTRLTVL.

Note on this clone: One junction end does not reproduce the germline sequence, and a read error may be involved. This chain links TRBV19 with TRBJ2-1, with 10 bases aligning to TRBD1. This CDR3 region has 15 residues. CDR1 and CDR2 (germline): LNHDA, SQIVND (reference sequence). The DNA of the CDR3 is TGTGCCAGTAGTACTGGGACAGGGGACTACGATGAGCAGTTCTTC. It translates to CASSTGTGDYDEQFF.

The J gene is TRBJ1-1, the V gene TRBV4-1; TRBD1 might be the D (5 bases). Between the trimmed V and J ends, which lost 1 base and 3 bases, there was a span of 9 bases. The germline V gene has CDR1 MGHRA and CDR2 YSYEKL. This CDR3 has 14 residues. The CDR3 loop reads CASSQVWGDTEAFF. The CDR3 DNA follows: TGCGCCAGCAGCCAAGTCTGGGGGGACACTGAAGCTTTCTTT.

The chain joins TRBV7-2 to TRBJ2-5; 12 nucleotides agree with TRBD2. This CDR3 has 18 residues. The V segment lost 3 bases and the J segment 2 bases; nucleotides outside the gene matches: 10. Germline loops: CDR1 SGHTA, CDR2 FQGNSA. CDR3 loop: CASSFRLAGEVTQETQYF. The CDR3 DNA sequence: TGTGCCAGCAGCTTTAGACTAGCGGGGGAAGTAACTCAAGAGACCCAGTACTTC.

The CDR3 sequence is CASSLGGSTGELFF. For the CDR3, the DNA is TGTGCCAGCAGCTTAGGAGGGTCCACCGGGGAGCTGTTTTTT. V usage is TRBV11-1 and J usage is TRBJ2-2; perhaps TRBD2 as D (5 bases). CDR1 and CDR2 (germline): SGHAT, FQDESV (reference sequence). Between the trimmed V and J ends, which lost 1 base and 4 bases, there was a span of 7 bases. The CDR3 is 14 amino acids.

This clone turned up a few times. This sequence joins TRBV4-2 and TRBJ2-3; 15 positions match TRBD2. The CDR3 contains 17 residues. Germline values: CDR1 LGHNA, CDR2 YNFKEQ. V shed 0 bases, J shed 14 bases, and the junction held 12 bases outside the gene matches. CDR3 residues: CASSQEPGGLAGGLLYF. CDR3 bases: TGTGCCAGCAGCCAAGAGCCGGGAGGACTAGCGGGGGGGCTGTTGTATTTT.

This CDR3 reads CASSSFVGSGDEQYF. As DNA, the CDR3 is TGCGCCAGCAGCTCGTTCGTTGGCTCAGGGGACGAGCAGTACTTC. The chain recombines TRBV5-1 with TRBJ2-7; tentatively, D is TRBD1 (6 bases). Trimming took off 3 bases at V and 5 bases at J, with 18 bases between the two ends. The CDR3 runs to 15 residues. Germline loops: CDR1 SGHRS, CDR2 YFSETQ.

The chain combines TRBV18 with TRBJ1-5; weak D call: TRBD1 (6 bases). This CDR3 has 13 amino acids. The V end was cut by 5 bases, the J end by 7 bases, with 12 bases between. Germline CDR1 KGHSH, CDR2 LQKENI. The CDR3 DNA reads as TGTGCCAGCTCAAAGGGGGACCTCCAGCCCCAGCATTTT. Translating it yields CASSKGDLQPQHF. The variable domain in full, completed from reference TRBV18 and TRBJ1-5, reads NAGVMQNPRHLVRRRGQEARLRCSPMKGHSHVYWYRQLPEEGLKFMVYLQKENIIDESGMPKERFSAEFPKEGPSILRIQQVVRGDSAAYFCASSKGDLQPQHFGDGTRLSIL.

The V call is TRBV14, the J call TRBJ2-7, with D maybe TRBD2 (5 bases). The CDR3 sequence is 16 residues long. Trimming took off 4 bases at V and 1 base at J, with 17 bases between the two ends. Germline values: CDR1 SGHDN, CDR2 FVKESK. The CDR3 nucleotides are TGTGCCAGCAGCCCCCTCGCGGGTAGCAGGTCCTACGAGCAGTACGTC. Protein product: CASSPLAGSRSYEQYV.

This clone appeared a few times. The gene calls are TRBV6-5 and TRBJ1-2, with 9 nucleotides matching TRBD1. Trimming cost V 9 bases and J 6 bases; bases outside gene matches: 5. This CDR3 comprises 12 residues. Looked up from germline, CDR1 is MNHEY and CDR2 is SVGAGI. This chain's CDR3 is CASEQGADGYTF. In DNA form, the CDR3 reads TGTGCCAGTGAACAGGGGGCGGATGGCTACACCTTC.

As regards this clone: Other DNA sequences in this specimen translate into the identical CDR3. This rearrangement joins TRBV5-1 to TRBJ2-7; TRBD2 might be the D (6 bases). Trimming removed 4 bases at V and 0 bases at J, with 14 bases between. The CDR3 has 15 residues. Germline assignment: CDR1 SGHRS and CDR2 YFSETQ. CDR3: CASSLLRDSSYEQYF. CDR3 in DNA: TGCGCCAGCAGCCTATTACGGGACTCCTCCTACGAGCAGTACTTC.

This chain joins TRBV4-1 and TRBJ2-3; no clear D. This CDR3 has 11 amino acids. Germline CDR1 MGHRA, CDR2 YSYEKL. V lost 2 bases and J 8 bases, leaving 5 bases between the germline ends. CDR3 residues: CASSQYGTQYF. The CDR3 DNA reads as TGCGCCAGCAGCCAATACGGTACGCAGTATTTT.

In regard to this clone: Different DNA sequences within this sample yield the same CDR3. The chain carries TRBV5-6 and TRBJ2-5; 8 bases align to TRBD1. Germline V gene lookup returns CDR1 SGHDT and CDR2 YYEEEE. V dropped 2 bases and J dropped 4; count of bases not matched to a gene: 4. This CDR3 has 14 amino acids. CDR3 loop: CASSLRTGRETQYF. The DNA of the CDR3 is TGTGCCAGCAGCTTACGGACAGGGCGAGAGACCCAGTACTTC.

The chain recombines TRBV15 with TRBJ1-1, with D tentatively TRBD1 (5 bases). CDR1 is LNHNV, CDR2 YYDKDF, per germline (reference sequence). CDR3 length equals 16 residues. Trimming left V 0 bases short and J 0 bases short, with 11 bases between. The CDR3 DNA is TGTGCCACCAGCAGAGATAGGGGCGAGCTGAACACTGAAGCTTTCTTT. Translation gives CATSRDRGELNTEAFF.

CDR3 region: CASSPTSGGPSLTDTQYF. The CDR3 nucleotides read TGCGCCAGCAGCCCTACTAGCGGGGGTCCCAGCCTCACAGATACGCAGTATTTT. The chain carries TRBV10-1 and TRBJ2-3, with 11 bases aligning to TRBD2. CDR3 length: 18 amino acids. The germline gives CDR1 WNHNN, CDR2 SYGVQD (reference sequence). Trimming removed 6 bases from V and 2 bases from J; junction bases left unmatched: 13.

This clone has more than one count but fewer than ten. The genes are TRBV25-1 and TRBJ2-2; possibly TRBD2 for D (5 bases). This CDR3 is built from 15 residues. In germline, CDR1 is MGHDK, CDR2 SYGVNS. Trimming shortened V by 2 bases and J by 5 bases, and 12 bases separated the two germline ends. CDR3: CASSEPGMYTGELFF. The CDR3 nucleotides are TGTGCCAGCAGTGAACCGGGGATGTATACCGGGGAGCTGTTTTTT.

This chain uses TRBV13 with TRBJ2-3; possible D gene TRBD1, 5 bases. Germline values: CDR1 PRHDT, CDR2 FYEKMQ (reference sequence). V was cut by 5 bases and J by 0 bases, with 21 bases left in between. This CDR3 has 18 amino acids. The CDR3 sequence: CASSHLTNRQFSTDTQYF. CDR3 in DNA: TGTGCCAGCAGCCATCTGACAAACCGACAGTTTAGCACAGATACGCAGTATTTT. The variable domain in full, with the rest retrieved from reference TRBV13 and TRBJ2-3, is AAGVIQSPRHLIKEKRETATLKCYPIPRHDTVYWYQQGPGQDPQFLISFYEKMQSDKGSIPDRFSAQQFSDYHSELNMSSLELGDSALYFCASSHLTNRQFSTDTQYFGPGTRLTVL.

This chain links TRBV13 with TRBJ1-1; 8 bases agree with TRBD1. Germline CDR1 reads PRHDT; CDR2 reads FYEKMQ (reference sequence). The trim removed 4 bases at V and 1 base at J, leaving 2 bases unmatched. The CDR3 is 14 amino acids. The CDR3 loop is CASSSDRGNTEAFF. For the CDR3, the DNA is TGTGCCAGCAGCTCCGACAGGGGGAACACTGAAGCTTTCTTT.

The chain recombines TRBV2 with TRBJ2-5; no definite D call. Trimming took off 8 bases at V and 5 bases at J, with 15 bases between the two ends. This CDR3 region has 13 residues. Germline V lookup: CDR1 SNHLY, CDR2 FYNNEI. The CDR3 loop is CASLNPARETQYF. The CDR3 coding sequence is TGTGCCAGCTTGAACCCTGCACGGGAGACCCAGTACTTC.

J is TRBJ1-2 and V is TRBV3-1 (or the pseudogene TRBV3-2); D gene uncertain. Looked up from germline, CDR1 is LGHDT and CDR2 is YNNKEL (reference sequence). This CDR3 has 13 amino acids. V was trimmed by 4 bases and J by 8 bases, leaving 14 bases between them. CDR3 sequence: CASSPYQTGGYTF. As DNA, the CDR3 is TGTGCCAGCAGCCCCTACCAGACGGGGGGCTACACCTTC.

The CDR3 spells CASSSTSGGHEQFF. In DNA form, the CDR3 reads TGCGCCAGCAGCTCAACTAGCGGGGGCCATGAGCAGTTCTTC. The chain joins TRBV5-1 to TRBJ2-1; 11 nucleotides match TRBD2. V dropped 3 bases and J dropped 8; count of bases not matched to a gene: 4. Germline V gene lookup returns CDR1 SGHRS and CDR2 YFSETQ. The CDR3 extends over 14 amino acids.

The chain couples TRBV2 to TRBJ1-5; TRBD1 matches 7 bases. The V segment lost 7 bases and the J segment 3 bases; nucleotides outside the gene matches: 9. This CDR3 has 15 amino acids. Germline V gene sequence: CDR1 SNHLY, CDR2 FYNNEI. The CDR3 here is CASMSGQVTNQPQHF. In DNA form, the CDR3 reads TGTGCCAGCATGTCTGGACAGGTCACCAATCAGCCCCAGCATTTT.

This clone appeared a single time. This sequence joins TRBV19 and TRBJ1-5, with D possibly TRBD1 on 5 matching bases. Per the germline V gene, CDR1 is LNHDA and CDR2 is SQIVND (reference sequence). The CDR3 runs 16 residues. The germline V and J ends were trimmed by 3 bases and 3 bases, with 15 bases remaining between them. The CDR3 sequence: CASSIGSGINNQPQHF. In DNA form, the CDR3 reads TGTGCCAGTAGTATTGGGTCAGGGATCAACAATCAGCCCCAGCATTTT.